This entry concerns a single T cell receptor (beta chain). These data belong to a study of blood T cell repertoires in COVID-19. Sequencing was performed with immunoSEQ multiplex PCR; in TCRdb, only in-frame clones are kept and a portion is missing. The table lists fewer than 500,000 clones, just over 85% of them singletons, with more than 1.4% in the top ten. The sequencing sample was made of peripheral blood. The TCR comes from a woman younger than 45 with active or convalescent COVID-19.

Here the CDR3 DNA reads TGCAGTGCTAGACTCTCCCCCGAGCAGTACTTC. Amino acids: CSARLSPEQYF. The chain has TRBV20-1 and TRBJ2-7; D is undetermined. Looked up from germline, CDR1 is DFQATT and CDR2 is SNEGSKA (reference sequence). The CDR3 sequence is 11 residues long. Deletions cut 2 bases from V and 6 bases from J, with 8 bases between.